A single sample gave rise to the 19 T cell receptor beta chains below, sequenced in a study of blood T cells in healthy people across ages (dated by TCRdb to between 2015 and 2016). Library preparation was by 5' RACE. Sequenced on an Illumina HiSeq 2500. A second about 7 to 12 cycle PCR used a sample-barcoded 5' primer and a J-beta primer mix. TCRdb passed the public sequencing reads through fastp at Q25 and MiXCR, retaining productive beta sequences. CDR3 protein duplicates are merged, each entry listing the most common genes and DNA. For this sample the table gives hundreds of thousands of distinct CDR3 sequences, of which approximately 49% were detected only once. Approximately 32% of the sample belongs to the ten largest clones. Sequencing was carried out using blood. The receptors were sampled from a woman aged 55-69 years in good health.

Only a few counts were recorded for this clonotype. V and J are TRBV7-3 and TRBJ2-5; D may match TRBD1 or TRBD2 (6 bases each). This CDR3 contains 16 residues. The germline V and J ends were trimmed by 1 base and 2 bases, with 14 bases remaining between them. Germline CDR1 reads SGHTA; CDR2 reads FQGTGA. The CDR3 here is CASSLRGADRQETQYF. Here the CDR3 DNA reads TGTGCCAGCAGCTTAAGGGGGGCTGATAGACAAGAGACCCAGTACTTC.

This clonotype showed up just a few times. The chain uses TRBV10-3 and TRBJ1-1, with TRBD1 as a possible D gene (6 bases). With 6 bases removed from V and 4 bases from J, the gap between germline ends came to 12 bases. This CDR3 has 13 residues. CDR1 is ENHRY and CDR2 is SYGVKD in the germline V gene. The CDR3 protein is CAIRTGLGTEAFF. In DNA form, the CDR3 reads TGTGCCATCAGAACAGGGCTGGGCACTGAAGCTTTCTTT.

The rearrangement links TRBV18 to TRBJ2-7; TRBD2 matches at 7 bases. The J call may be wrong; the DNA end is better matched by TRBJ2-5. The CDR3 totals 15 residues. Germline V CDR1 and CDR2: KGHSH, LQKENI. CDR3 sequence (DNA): TGTGCCAGCTCACCACCGGGCGGGAGTCGGGAGACCCAGTACTTC. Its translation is CASSPPGGSRETQYF.

The CDR3 coding sequence is TGTGCCAGCAGCTCTTCGCAGGGGGTTGGAAACATTCAGTACTTC. This codes for CASSSSQGVGNIQYF. The gene calls are TRBV7-9 and TRBJ2-4; 7 bases agree with TRBD1. CDR1 is SEHNR and CDR2 is FQNEAQ in the germline V gene (reference sequence). V lost 4 bases, J lost 6 bases, and 9 bases stayed unmatched. This CDR3 is 15 amino acids long.

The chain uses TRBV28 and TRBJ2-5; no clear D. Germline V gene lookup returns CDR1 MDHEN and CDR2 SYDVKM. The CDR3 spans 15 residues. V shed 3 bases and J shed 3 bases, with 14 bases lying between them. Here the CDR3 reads CASSLVWTGEETQYF. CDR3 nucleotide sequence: TGTGCCAGCAGTTTGGTATGGACCGGTGAAGAGACCCAGTACTTC.

The CDR3 region is CASWDRRNQPQHF. The CDR3 DNA follows: TGTGCCAGCTGGGACAGGAGAAATCAGCCCCAGCATTTT. V gene TRBV6-1 combines with J gene TRBJ1-5, with TRBD1 matching over 8 bases. The trim removed 8 bases at V and 4 bases at J, leaving 4 bases unmatched. Per germline, CDR1 MNHNS and CDR2 SASEGT. The CDR3 totals 13 residues.

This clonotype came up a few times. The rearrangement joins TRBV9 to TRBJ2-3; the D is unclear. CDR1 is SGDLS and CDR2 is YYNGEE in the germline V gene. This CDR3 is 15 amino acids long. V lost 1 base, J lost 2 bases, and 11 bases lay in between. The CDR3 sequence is CASSVQGPATDTQYF. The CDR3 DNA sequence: TGTGCCAGCAGCGTACAAGGACCGGCCACAGATACGCAGTATTTT. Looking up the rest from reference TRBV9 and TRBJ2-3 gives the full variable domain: DSGVTQTPKHLITATGQRVTLRCSPRSGDLSVYWYQQSLDQGLQFLIQYYNGEERAKGNILERFSAQQFPDLHSELNLSSLELGDSALYFCASSVQGPATDTQYFGPGTRLTVL.

The CDR3 DNA sequence: TGTGCCAGCAGCGTCCGACTAGGAATGGTGGTCGAGGCCGCCACAGATACGCAGTATTTT. This translates into CASSVRLGMVVEAATDTQYF. V is TRBV21-1 and J is TRBJ2-3; the table's D call of TRBD2 was not tested on the DNA. TRBV21-1 is labeled a pseudogene. The CDR3 spans 20 residues.

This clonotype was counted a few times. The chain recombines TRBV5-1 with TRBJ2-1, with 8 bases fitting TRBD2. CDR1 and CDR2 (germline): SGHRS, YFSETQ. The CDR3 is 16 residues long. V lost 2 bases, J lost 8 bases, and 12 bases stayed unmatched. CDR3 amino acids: CASSLTSGTSGDEQFF. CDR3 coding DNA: TGCGCCAGCAGCTTAACCTCCGGGACTAGTGGGGATGAGCAGTTCTTC.

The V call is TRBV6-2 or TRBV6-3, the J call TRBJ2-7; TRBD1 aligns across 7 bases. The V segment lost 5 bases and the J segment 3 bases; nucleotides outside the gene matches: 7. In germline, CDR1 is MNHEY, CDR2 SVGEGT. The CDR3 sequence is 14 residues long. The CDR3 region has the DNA TGTGCCAGCAGTGGCCGTCCAGGGGGCTACGAGCAGTACTTC. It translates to CASSGRPGGYEQYF.

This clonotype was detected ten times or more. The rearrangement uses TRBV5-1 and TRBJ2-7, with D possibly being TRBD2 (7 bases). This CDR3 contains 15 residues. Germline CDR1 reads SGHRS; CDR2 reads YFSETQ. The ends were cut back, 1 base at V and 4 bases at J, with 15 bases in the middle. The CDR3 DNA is TGCGCCAGCAGCTTGAAGGGGGGGCGCGTGTACGAGCAGTACTTC. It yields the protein CASSLKGGRVYEQYF. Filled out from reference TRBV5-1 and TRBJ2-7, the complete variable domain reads KAGVTQTPRYLIKTRGQQVTLSCSPISGHRSVSWYQQTPGQGLQFLFEYFSETQRNKGNFPGRFSGRQFSNSRSEMNVSTLELGDSALYLCASSLKGGRVYEQYFGPGTRLTVT.

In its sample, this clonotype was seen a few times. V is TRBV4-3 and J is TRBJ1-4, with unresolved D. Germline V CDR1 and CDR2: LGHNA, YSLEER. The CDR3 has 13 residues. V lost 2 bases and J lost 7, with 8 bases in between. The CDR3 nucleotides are TGCGCCAGCAGCCAACGGGTTGGTGAAAAACTGTTTTTT. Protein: CASSQRVGEKLFF.

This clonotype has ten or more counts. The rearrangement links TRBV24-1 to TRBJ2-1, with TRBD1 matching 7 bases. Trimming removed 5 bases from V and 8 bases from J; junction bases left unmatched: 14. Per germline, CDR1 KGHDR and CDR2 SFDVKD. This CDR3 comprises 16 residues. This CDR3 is CATSGQDRLIPHEQFF. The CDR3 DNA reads TGTGCCACCAGTGGGCAGGACAGGCTGATACCCCATGAGCAGTTCTTC.

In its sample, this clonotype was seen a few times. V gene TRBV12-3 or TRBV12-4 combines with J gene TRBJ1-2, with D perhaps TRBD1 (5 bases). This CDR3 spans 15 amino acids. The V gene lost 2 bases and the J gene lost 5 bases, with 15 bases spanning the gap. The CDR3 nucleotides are TGTGCCAGCAGTTTAATTACAGGTCGGGGGTATGGCTACACCTTC. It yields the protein CASSLITGRGYGYTF.

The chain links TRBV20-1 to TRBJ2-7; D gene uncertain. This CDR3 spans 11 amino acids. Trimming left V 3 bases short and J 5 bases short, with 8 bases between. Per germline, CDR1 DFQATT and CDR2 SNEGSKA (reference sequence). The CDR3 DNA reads TGCAGTGCTAGTACGTTTGACGAGCAGTACTTC. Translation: CSASTFDEQYF.

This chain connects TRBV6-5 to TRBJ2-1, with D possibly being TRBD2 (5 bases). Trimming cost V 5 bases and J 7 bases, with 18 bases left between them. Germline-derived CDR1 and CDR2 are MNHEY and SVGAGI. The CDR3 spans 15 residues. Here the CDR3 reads CASSQPGPGGNEQFF. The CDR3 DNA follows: TGTGCCAGCAGTCAACCCGGGCCCGGCGGGAATGAGCAGTTCTTC.

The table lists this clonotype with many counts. The CDR3 region is CASSTGGKTDTQYF. DNA of the CDR3: TGCGCCAGCAGTACAGGGGGCAAGACAGATACGCAGTATTTT. The chain joins TRBV5-1 to TRBJ2-3, with 9 positions matching TRBD1. Germline CDR1 reads SGHRS; CDR2 reads YFSETQ. The V segment lost 5 bases and the J segment 3 bases; nucleotides outside the gene matches: 4. The CDR3 spans 14 residues. The entire variable domain, with the rest obtained from reference TRBV5-1 and TRBJ2-3, is as follows: KAGVTQTPRYLIKTRGQQVTLSCSPISGHRSVSWYQQTPGQGLQFLFEYFSETQRNKGNFPGRFSGRQFSNSRSEMNVSTLELGDSALYLCASSTGGKTDTQYFGPGTRLTVL.

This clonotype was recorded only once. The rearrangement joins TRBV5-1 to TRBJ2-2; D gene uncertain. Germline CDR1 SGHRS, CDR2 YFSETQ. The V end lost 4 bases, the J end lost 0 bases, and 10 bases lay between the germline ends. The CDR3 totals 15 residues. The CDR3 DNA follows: TGCGCCAGCAGCGTACAGCAAGCGAACACCGGGGAGCTGTTTTTT. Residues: CASSVQQANTGELFF. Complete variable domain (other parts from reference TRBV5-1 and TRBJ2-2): KAGVTQTPRYLIKTRGQQVTLSCSPISGHRSVSWYQQTPGQGLQFLFEYFSETQRNKGNFPGRFSGRQFSNSRSEMNVSTLELGDSALYLCASSVQQANTGELFFGEGSRLTVL.

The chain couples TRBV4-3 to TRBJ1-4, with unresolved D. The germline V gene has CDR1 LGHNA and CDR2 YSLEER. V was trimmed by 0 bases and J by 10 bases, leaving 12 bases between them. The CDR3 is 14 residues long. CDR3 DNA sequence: TGCGCCAGCAGCCAAGAAGGAGTGGGAGTAAAACTGTTTTTT. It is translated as CASSQEGVGVKLFF.